A selection of T cell receptor beta chains follows, all from one sample in a study. TCRdb itself ran the RT-PCR reads through MiXCR, one entry per CDR3 protein. Of almost 700,000 distinct CDR3 sequences listed, 13% to 15% were seen once; the top ten hold 3% to 4.5%. Sequences were obtained from memory CD4+ T cells from blood. These receptors originate from a female donor in good health, serving as a healthy control. Each CDR3 is given with its conserved first and last residue. D genes are given only for firm matches. Where a row states a size, it is once, few, many or the class of an expanded clone; other rows omit it.

v_gene: TRBV6-5; j_gene: TRBJ1-2; d_gene: TRBD1; abundance: -; len: 15; CDR3aa: CASRPPGQGGRGYTF; CDR3nt: TGTGCCAGCCGACCACCCGGACAGGGCGGTAGAGGCTACACCTTC
v_gene: TRBV7-2; j_gene: TRBJ2-3; d_gene: -; abundance: many; len: 13; CDR3aa: CASSYFGADTQYF; CDR3nt: TGTGCCAGCAGCTACTTTGGAGCAGATACGCAGTATTTT
v_gene: TRBV5-5; j_gene: TRBJ2-7; d_gene: -; abundance: -; len: 18; CDR3aa: CASSFAVGGTLSSYEQYF; CDR3nt: TGTGCCAGCAGCTTCGCGGTGGGGGGGACACTCTCCTCCTACGAGCAGTACTTC
v_gene: TRBV6-2/TRBV6-3; j_gene: TRBJ1-5; d_gene: TRBD1; abundance: -; len: 14; CDR3aa: CASRDRSMGQPQHF; CDR3nt: TGTGCCAGCAGGGACAGGTCGATGGGTCAGCCCCAGCATTTT
v_gene: TRBV24-1; j_gene: TRBJ2-2; d_gene: TRBD2; abundance: many; len: 16; CDR3aa: CATSDFWREGHGELFF; CDR3nt: TGTGCCACCAGTGATTTCTGGCGGGAGGGCCACGGGGAGCTGTTTTTT
v_gene: TRBV20-1; j_gene: TRBJ2-3; d_gene: -; abundance: -; len: 12; CDR3aa: CSARRDELAQYF; CDR3nt: TGCAGTGCTAGAAGGGACGAGTTGGCGCAGTATTTT
v_gene: TRBV5-5; j_gene: TRBJ2-7; d_gene: TRBD2; abundance: many; len: 15; CDR3aa: CASSLVSSGTYEQYF; CDR3nt: TGTGCCAGCAGCTTGGTCTCTAGCGGTACATACGAGCAGTACTTC
v_gene: TRBV18; j_gene: TRBJ2-7; d_gene: -; abundance: -; len: 14; CDR3aa: CASSPEGRWGEQYF; CDR3nt: TGTGCCAGCTCACCAGAGGGACGGTGGGGGGAGCAGTACTTC
v_gene: TRBV7-9; j_gene: TRBJ2-2; d_gene: -; abundance: -; len: 16; CDR3aa: CASSHLAGPNTEELFF; CDR3nt: TGTGCCAGCAGCCACTTAGCAGGGCCCAACACCGAGGAGCTGTTTTTT
v_gene: TRBV18; j_gene: TRBJ2-1; d_gene: -; abundance: few; len: 13; CDR3aa: CASSPGPPHEQFF; CDR3nt: TGTGCCAGCTCACCCGGACCCCCCCATGAGCAGTTCTTC
v_gene: TRBV25-1; j_gene: TRBJ2-1; d_gene: -; abundance: once; len: 14; CDR3aa: CASSVGRSTGRAFF; CDR3nt: TGTGCCAGCAGTGTAGGGAGGTCGACAGGCCGGGCGTTCTTC
v_gene: TRBV2; j_gene: TRBJ1-5; d_gene: -; abundance: few; len: 15; CDR3aa: CASSPELSGNQPQHF; CDR3nt: TGTGCCAGCAGTCCCGAACTATCGGGCAATCAGCCCCAGCATTTT
v_gene: TRBV12-3/TRBV12-4; j_gene: TRBJ1-1; d_gene: -; abundance: many; len: 12; CDR3aa: CASSLAGPPAFF; CDR3nt: TGTGCCAGCAGTTTAGCGGGTCCTCCAGCTTTCTTT
v_gene: TRBV10-3; j_gene: TRBJ2-1; d_gene: -; abundance: many; len: 11; CDR3aa: CAISEGITQFF; CDR3nt: TGTGCCATCAGTGAGGGCATAACGCAGTTCTTC
v_gene: TRBV12-3/TRBV12-4; j_gene: TRBJ2-3; d_gene: TRBD1; abundance: -; len: 17; CDR3aa: CASSLGFGQGSTDTQYF; CDR3nt: TGTGCCAGCAGTTTAGGTTTCGGACAGGGGAGCACAGATACGCAGTATTTT
v_gene: TRBV20-1; j_gene: TRBJ1-1; d_gene: -; abundance: many; len: 14; CDR3aa: CSARGNRGVTEAFF; CDR3nt: TGCAGTGCTAGAGGGAACCGGGGGGTCACTGAAGCTTTCTTT
v_gene: TRBV28; j_gene: TRBJ2-7; d_gene: -; abundance: -; len: 15; CDR3aa: CASKNPSGAAYEQYF; CDR3nt: TGTGCCAGCAAAAACCCATCGGGGGCCGCCTACGAGCAGTACTTC
v_gene: TRBV5-1; j_gene: TRBJ1-1; d_gene: -; abundance: many; len: 14; CDR3aa: CASLVNPGSTEAFF; CDR3nt: TGCGCCAGCCTTGTTAATCCGGGGAGCACTGAAGCTTTCTTT
v_gene: TRBV29-1; j_gene: TRBJ2-1; d_gene: TRBD2; abundance: many; len: 13; CDR3aa: CSAESSGRGEQFF; CDR3nt: TGCAGCGCAGAATCTAGCGGGAGGGGTGAGCAGTTCTTC
v_gene: TRBV20-1; j_gene: TRBJ2-3; d_gene: TRBD1; abundance: -; len: 16; CDR3aa: CSAKDPGQGATDTQYF; CDR3nt: TGCAGTGCTAAAGATCCGGGACAGGGGGCGACAGATACGCAGTATTTT
v_gene: TRBV6-1; j_gene: TRBJ2-7; d_gene: TRBD2; abundance: -; len: 14; CDR3aa: CASRELAGTYEQYF; CDR3nt: TGTGCCAGCAGAGAACTAGCGGGGACCTACGAGCAGTACTTC
v_gene: TRBV7-8; j_gene: TRBJ2-1; d_gene: -; abundance: few; len: 14; CDR3aa: CASSPSQGSTGQFF; CDR3nt: TGTGCCAGCAGCCCCTCTCAGGGTTCCACGGGGCAGTTCTTC
v_gene: TRBV7-2; j_gene: TRBJ1-1; d_gene: -; abundance: few; len: 14; CDR3aa: CASSPQIRGTEAFF; CDR3nt: TGTGCCAGCAGCCCACAGATCCGGGGCACTGAAGCTTTCTTT
v_gene: TRBV6-5; j_gene: TRBJ2-2; d_gene: -; abundance: few; len: 13; CDR3aa: CASSYSFGGELFF; CDR3nt: TGTGCCAGCAGTTACTCGTTTGGAGGGGAGCTGTTTTTT
v_gene: TRBV7-3; j_gene: TRBJ2-2; d_gene: -; abundance: -; len: 14; CDR3aa: CASSLAGAMGELFF; CDR3nt: TGTGCCAGCAGCTTAGCGGGGGCCATGGGGGAGCTGTTTTTT
v_gene: TRBV30; j_gene: TRBJ2-7; d_gene: TRBD1; abundance: few; len: 13; CDR3aa: CAWKRTGGIEQYF; CDR3nt: TGTGCCTGGAAGAGGACAGGGGGCATCGAGCAGTACTTC
v_gene: TRBV7-2; j_gene: TRBJ2-3; d_gene: -; abundance: many; len: 13; CDR3aa: CASSLTPTDTQYF; CDR3nt: TGTGCCAGCAGCTTAACACCCACAGATACGCAGTATTTT
v_gene: TRBV29-1; j_gene: TRBJ1-3; d_gene: TRBD1; abundance: few; len: 13; CDR3aa: CSVDGTGGNTIYF; CDR3nt: TGCAGCGTTGATGGGACAGGGGGCAACACCATATATTTT
v_gene: TRBV6-2/TRBV6-3; j_gene: TRBJ2-7; d_gene: -; abundance: few; len: 14; CDR3aa: CASSPLTGLLEQYF; CDR3nt: TGTGCCAGCAGCCCTCTTACAGGTCTTCTGGAGCAGTACTTC
v_gene: TRBV18; j_gene: TRBJ1-2; d_gene: -; abundance: -; len: 13; CDR3aa: CASSPEDAYGYTF; CDR3nt: TGTGCCAGCTCCCCCGAGGACGCCTATGGCTACACCTTC
v_gene: TRBV29-1; j_gene: TRBJ2-4; d_gene: -; abundance: many; len: 14; CDR3aa: CSVAGRLAKNIQYF; CDR3nt: TGCAGCGTCGCCGGACGGCTAGCCAAAAACATTCAGTACTTC
v_gene: TRBV29-1; j_gene: TRBJ2-3; d_gene: -; abundance: many; len: 11; CDR3aa: CSVAPTDTQYF; CDR3nt: TGCAGCGTTGCCCCCACAGATACGCAGTATTTT
v_gene: TRBV6-1; j_gene: TRBJ1-5; d_gene: TRBD1; abundance: few; len: 15; CDR3aa: CASSWDRGQVQPQHF; CDR3nt: TGTGCCAGCAGTTGGGACAGGGGGCAAGTTCAGCCCCAGCATTTT
v_gene: TRBV27; j_gene: TRBJ2-7; d_gene: TRBD2; abundance: many; len: 16; CDR3aa: CASLSMSAGTRYEQYF; CDR3nt: TGTGCCAGCCTCTCAATGTCAGCGGGGACCCGCTACGAGCAGTACTTC
v_gene: TRBV12-5; j_gene: TRBJ2-3; d_gene: -; abundance: few; len: 11; CDR3aa: CASASADTQYF; CDR3nt: TGTGCTAGTGCCTCAGCGGATACGCAGTATTTT
v_gene: TRBV5-1; j_gene: TRBJ1-1; d_gene: -; abundance: few; len: 15; CDR3aa: CASSPLSQPRTEAFF; CDR3nt: TGCGCCAGCAGCCCTCTTTCACAGCCAAGGACTGAAGCTTTCTTT
v_gene: TRBV9; j_gene: TRBJ2-1; d_gene: -; abundance: once; len: 16; CDR3aa: CASSVRDSRSYNEQFF; CDR3nt: TGTGCCAGCAGCGTCAGGGATTCACGCTCCTACAATGAGCAGTTCTTC
v_gene: TRBV25-1; j_gene: TRBJ2-7; d_gene: TRBD2; abundance: few; len: 15; CDR3aa: CASSNPSGRAAEQYF; CDR3nt: TGTGCCAGCAGTAATCCTAGCGGGAGGGCGGCCGAGCAGTACTTC
v_gene: TRBV15; j_gene: TRBJ1-6; d_gene: -; abundance: few; len: 14; CDR3aa: CATSRDRGNSPLHF; CDR3nt: TGTGCCACCAGCAGAGATCGGGGAAACTCACCCCTCCACTTT
v_gene: TRBV6-2/TRBV6-3; j_gene: TRBJ2-2; d_gene: TRBD1; abundance: -; len: 16; CDR3aa: CASRLRDRGYTGELFF; CDR3nt: TGTGCCAGCAGGCTCCGGGACAGGGGGTACACCGGGGAGCTGTTTTTT
v_gene: TRBV4-2; j_gene: TRBJ2-7; d_gene: TRBD2; abundance: -; len: 15; CDR3aa: CASSDVGGRTDEQYF; CDR3nt: TGTGCCAGCAGCGACGTCGGCGGGAGGACCGACGAGCAGTACTTC
v_gene: TRBV9; j_gene: TRBJ2-5; d_gene: TRBD2; abundance: -; len: 14; CDR3aa: CASSAGGEEETQYF; CDR3nt: TGTGCCAGCAGCGCTGGGGGGGAAGAGGAGACCCAGTACTTC
v_gene: TRBV18; j_gene: TRBJ2-3; d_gene: -; abundance: -; len: 13; CDR3aa: CATSGGSTDTQYF; CDR3nt: TGTGCCACGTCCGGGGGTAGCACAGATACGCAGTATTTT
v_gene: TRBV7-2; j_gene: TRBJ2-3; d_gene: -; abundance: few; len: 12; CDR3aa: CASSMDRYTQYF; CDR3nt: TGTGCCAGCAGCATGGACAGATATACGCAGTATTTT
v_gene: TRBV20-1; j_gene: TRBJ1-1; d_gene: -; abundance: -; len: 13; CDR3aa: CSAPSPGITEAFF; CDR3nt: TGCAGTGCCCCCTCGCCAGGGATCACTGAAGCTTTCTTT
v_gene: TRBV18; j_gene: TRBJ1-2; d_gene: -; abundance: many; len: 15; CDR3aa: CASSPERAQNYGYTF; CDR3nt: TGTGCCAGCTCACCGGAAAGGGCGCAAAACTATGGCTACACCTTC
v_gene: TRBV20-1; j_gene: TRBJ1-3; d_gene: -; abundance: -; len: 15; CDR3aa: CSARKAAFSGNTIYF; CDR3nt: TGCAGTGCTAGAAAAGCAGCCTTCTCTGGAAACACCATATATTTT
v_gene: TRBV5-4; j_gene: TRBJ2-3; d_gene: TRBD2; abundance: few; len: 16; CDR3aa: CASSSTSGSLADTQYF; CDR3nt: TGTGCCAGCAGCTCCACTAGCGGGAGTTTGGCAGATACGCAGTATTTT
v_gene: TRBV30; j_gene: TRBJ2-1; d_gene: TRBD1; abundance: -; len: 14; CDR3aa: CAWSLGQVWNEQFF; CDR3nt: TGTGCCTGGAGTCTCGGACAGGTTTGGAATGAGCAGTTCTTC
v_gene: TRBV24-1; j_gene: TRBJ1-6; d_gene: -; abundance: few; len: 12; CDR3aa: CATTEGNSPLHF; CDR3nt: TGTGCCACCACGGAAGGGAATTCACCCCTCCACTTT
v_gene: TRBV7-9; j_gene: TRBJ2-3; d_gene: TRBD1; abundance: few; len: 16; CDR3aa: CASSFPRTGSTDTQYF; CDR3nt: TGTGCCAGCAGCTTCCCACGGACAGGTAGCACAGATACGCAGTATTTT
v_gene: TRBV7-8; j_gene: TRBJ1-2; d_gene: TRBD1; abundance: -; len: 16; CDR3aa: CASSLGVGGGGYGYTF; CDR3nt: TGTGCCAGCAGCTTAGGTGTTGGAGGGGGCGGCTATGGCTACACCTTC
v_gene: TRBV4-3; j_gene: TRBJ2-1; d_gene: -; abundance: -; len: 13; CDR3aa: CASSQEARREQFF; CDR3nt: TGCGCCAGCAGCCAAGAGGCACGTAGAGAGCAGTTCTTC